This T cell receptor beta chain comes out of a study of T cells in Graves' hyperthyroidism and ophthalmopathy. RNA transcripts were the template for amplifying TCR beta CDR3 regions. The TCR CDR3 first-round RT-PCR relied on the HTBI primer set. Each CDR3 protein gets one entry after TCRdb re-called the multiplex PCR reads with MiXCR. The table has approximately 410,000 distinct CDR3 sequences, roughly 13% seen once; the top ten hold 5.3%. V shed 6 bases, J shed 1 base, and the junction held 4 bases outside the gene matches. The CDR3 has 16 residues. The rearrangement links TRBV12-3 or TRBV12-4 to TRBJ2-2; 11 positions match TRBD2. The TCR comes from a woman aged 18-29 years with Graves' hyperthyroidism. Sequencing used blood. As DNA, the CDR3 is TGTGCCAGCAGGGTCGGACTAGCGGGGAACACCGGGGAGCTGTTTTTT. This translates into CASRVGLAGNTGELFF.